The next 6 T cell receptor beta chains were all read from a single sample in a study of PD-1 blockade in classical Hodgkin lymphoma. Time point denoted: cycle 4 day 1 (C4D1), after less than seven weeks of nivolumab. There was relapse after autologous stem cell transplantation in every patient, and there was variation in brentuximab vedotin exposure. The CD8+ T cells came from thawed PBMCs through magnetic negative selection. Clones were sequenced by immunoSEQ multiplex PCR, and TCRdb holds only the in-frame ones, with some missing. The sample has about 5,100 clones, about 65% seen once. The sample consisted of CD8+ T cells from blood, taken before the fourth cycle of nivolumab. These receptors were taken from a human donor with classical Hodgkin lymphoma.

The chain couples TRBV2 to TRBJ1-5; no clear D. The CDR3 has 15 residues. V was shortened by 5 bases and J by 1 base, with 12 bases between the two germline ends. CDR1 SNHLY and CDR2 FYNNEI come from the germline V gene. CDR3: CASSIVRGSNQPQHF. The CDR3 coding sequence is TGTGCCAGCAGTATCGTCCGAGGGAGCAATCAGCCCCAGCATTTT. The full variable domain, completed using reference TRBV2 and TRBJ1-5, is EPEVTQTPSHQVTQMGQEVILRCVPISNHLYFYWYRQILGQKVEFLVSFYNNEISEKSEIFDDQFSVERPDGSNFTLKIRSTKLEDSAMYFCASSIVRGSNQPQHFGDGTRLSIL.

The rearrangement joins TRBV25-1 to TRBJ1-6; D is perhaps TRBD1 (5 bases). This CDR3 has 13 amino acids. Germline V lookup: CDR1 MGHDK, CDR2 SYGVNS. The V end was cut by 7 bases, the J end by 6 bases, with 10 bases between. The DNA for the CDR3 is TGTGCCAGCACGAGGGGATTTAATTCACCCCTCCACTTT. Amino acid sequence: CASTRGFNSPLHF.

The chain carries TRBV30 and TRBJ2-1, with 7 bases aligning to TRBD2. From germline, CDR1 is GTSNPN and CDR2 SVGIG (reference sequence). Trimming removed 0 bases from V and 2 bases from J; junction bases left unmatched: 7. The CDR3 totals 16 residues. CDR3 in DNA: TGTGCCTGGAGTGTAAGAGGGGACTACCCCTACAATGAGCAGTTCTTC. Its translation: CAWSVRGDYPYNEQFF.

This clone has more than one count but fewer than ten. The chain employs TRBV7-9 and TRBJ2-2; D gene uncertain. Germline V lookup: CDR1 SEHNR, CDR2 FQNEAQ (reference sequence). V lost 4 bases to trimming and J lost 6 bases, with 9 bases between them. The CDR3 is 13 amino acids. The CDR3 region has the DNA TGTGCCAGCAGCTCCACGGGCCCCGGGGAGCTGTTTTTT. It specifies CASSSTGPGELFF. The whole variable domain, remainder taken from reference TRBV7-9 and TRBJ2-2, is DTGVSQNPRHKITKRGQNVTFRCDPISEHNRLYWYRQTLGQGPEFLTYFQNEAQLEKSRLLSDRFSAERPKGSFSTLEIQRTEQGDSAMYLCASSSTGPGELFFGEGSRLTVL.

The rearrangement uses TRBV19 and TRBJ1-1; 8 nucleotides match TRBD1. Trimming at V came to 6 bases and at J to 10 bases, leaving 10 bases not matched to a gene. This CDR3 contains 13 residues. Germline values: CDR1 LNHDA, CDR2 SQIVND (reference sequence). CDR3 in amino acids: CASSGGQGVPAFF. In nucleotides, the CDR3 is TGTGCCAGTAGCGGAGGACAGGGTGTTCCAGCTTTCTTT.

The V call is TRBV6-1, the J call TRBJ2-1; D gene uncertain. From germline, CDR1 is MNHNS and CDR2 SASEGT. V was clipped by 7 bases and J by 5 bases, with 3 bases between them. CDR3 length: 10 residues. The CDR3 DNA follows: TGTGCCAGCAACCACAATGAGCAGTTCTTC. This encodes CASNHNEQFF.